This T cell receptor beta chain was identified in a study of CD8 T cells in ankylosing spondylitis. Study-level results: Seemingly characteristic of ankylosing spondylitis blood was a TCR beta motif consisting of several highly homologous variants. Previously reported in reactive arthritis synovial fluid and blood were some of the motif variants. Reports say disease-linked clones showed up significantly more in matched ankylosing spondylitis synovial fluid.

The germline V and J ends were trimmed by 7 bases and 1 base, with 17 bases remaining between them. The CDR3 is 16 amino acids. This clonotype was seen more than once but under ten times. Its antigen remains unidentified. Quantitative 5'-RACE with molecular barcodes was used to make the TCR beta libraries. TCRdb re-called the 5' RACE reads with MiXCR, one entry per CDR3 protein. In the table there are approximately 400,000 distinct CDR3 sequences, 17% of which are singletons. The chain has TRBV12-3 or TRBV12-4 and TRBJ1-3; D might be TRBD1 (5 bases). The TCR comes from a male donor with ankylosing spondylitis. Input material: blood, either unsorted or a sorted T cell fraction (not recorded which). Here the CDR3 DNA reads TGTGCCAGCACTCGGGACGGGACCTTATCTGGAAACACCATATATTTT. Residues: CASTRDGTLSGNTIYF.